The 9 T cell receptor beta chains below were found in one sample sequenced in a study of response to subunit inactivated influenza vaccine. One entry per CDR3 protein, called by TCRdb with MiXCR from the RT-PCR reads. The sample yields about 830,000 distinct CDR3 sequences, 15% to 20% seen once. The sequenced sample was PBMCs from blood, obtained roughly 5 days after vaccination. These receptors all stem from a man aged 50 to 60 who received an inactivated influenza vaccine.

In this sample, this clonotype turned up many times. This chain uses TRBV10-3 with TRBJ2-1, with a weak D call TRBD2 (6 bases). This CDR3 has 15 amino acids. V gave up 0 bases and J gave up 9 bases, with 15 bases separating them. Germline V gene data show CDR1 as ENHRY and CDR2 as SYGVKD. CDR3 sequence (DNA): TGTGCCATCAGTGAGTCCGGGGGAGGCGGGCTTGAGCAGTTCTTC. This encodes CAISESGGGGLEQFF.

As concerns this clonotype: Possible read error: a much larger clone is one base away. The V call is TRBV29-1, the J call TRBJ2-2, with D possibly matching TRBD2 (6 bases). The V gene's germline CDR1 is SQVTM and CDR2 ANQGSEA. Trimming stripped 7 bases from V and 1 base from J, with 19 bases between. The CDR3 has 16 residues. Here the CDR3 reads CSAIPRGRGNTGELFF. The CDR3 nucleotides read TGCAGCGCCATACCGCGGGGCAGAGGGAACACCGGGGAGCTGTTTTTT.

The CDR3 region has the DNA TGTGCCAGCACCCCCGGGGATAGCGGGAGGGTCAATGAGCAGTTCTTC. Amino acid sequence: CASTPGDSGRVNEQFF. The chain recombines TRBV7-9 with TRBJ2-1; TRBD2 aligns across 11 bases. CDR3 length: 16 amino acids. From germline, CDR1 is SEHNR and CDR2 FQNEAQ (reference sequence). J gave up 6 bases and V 7 bases, and 11 bases lay outside the gene matches.

This clonotype was found a few times. J is TRBJ2-1 and V is TRBV7-9; 11 nucleotides align to TRBD2. This CDR3 comprises 15 residues. V lost 5 bases and J lost 8; bases outside the gene matches: 8. Per germline, CDR1 SEHNR and CDR2 FQNEAQ (reference sequence). CDR3 region: CASSPGTSGRDEQFF. CDR3 nucleotides: TGTGCCAGCAGCCCCGGGACTAGCGGTAGGGATGAGCAGTTCTTC. Drawing the rest from reference TRBV7-9 and TRBJ2-1, the complete variable domain is DTGVSQNPRHKITKRGQNVTFRCDPISEHNRLYWYRQTLGQGPEFLTYFQNEAQLEKSRLLSDRFSAERPKGSFSTLEIQRTEQGDSAMYLCASSPGTSGRDEQFFGPGTRLTVL.

The V gene is TRBV20-1, the J gene TRBJ2-1; TRBD2 aligns across 7 bases. The junction had 10 bases not matched to a gene; V was cut back by 6 bases and J by 2 bases. This CDR3 region has 15 residues. Germline V gene data show CDR1 as DFQATT and CDR2 as SNEGSKA (reference sequence). Here the CDR3 reads CSADAAGGAYNEQFF. CDR3 coding DNA: TGCAGTGCGGACGCGGCTGGGGGGGCCTACAATGAGCAGTTCTTC.

V usage is TRBV5-1 and J usage is TRBJ2-3; D tentatively reads TRBD1 or TRBD2 (6 bases each). There are 14 residues in the CDR3. With 0 bases removed from V and 4 bases from J, the gap between germline ends came to 9 bases. CDR1 and CDR2 from the germline V gene are SGHRS and YFSETQ. CDR3 DNA: TGCGCCAGCAGCTTGGACAGGGAGGCAGATACGCAGTATTTT. Its translation: CASSLDREADTQYF.

Written as DNA, the CDR3 is TGTGCCAGCAGCGGACTAGCAGGCTACGAGCAGTACTTC. It specifies CASSGLAGYEQYF. V usage is TRBV7-2 and J usage is TRBJ2-7; TRBD2 matches 8 bases. This CDR3 has 13 amino acids. Germline V gene data show CDR1 as SGHTA and CDR2 as FQGNSA. With V trimmed by 5 bases and J by 3 bases, 3 bases remained unmatched.

CDR3 in amino acids: CASSLAHTGRSNEQFF. In DNA, the CDR3 is TGCGCCAGCAGCTTGGCTCACACAGGGCGCTCCAATGAGCAGTTCTTC. The chain joins TRBV5-1 to TRBJ2-1; maybe TRBD1 (6 bases). This CDR3 spans 16 amino acids. Trimming removed 0 bases at V and 6 bases at J, with 16 bases between. Germline V CDR1 and CDR2: SGHRS, YFSETQ.

The chain couples TRBV20-1 to TRBJ1-6, with a weak D call TRBD1 (5 bases). The CDR3 sequence is 16 residues long. Germline V gene sequence: CDR1 DFQATT, CDR2 SNEGSKA (reference sequence). With 1 base removed from V and 7 bases from J, the gap between germline ends came to 17 bases. The CDR3 here is CSARGEGLRGNSPLHF. CDR3 DNA sequence: TGCAGTGCTAGAGGGGAGGGGCTGCGAGGGAATTCACCCCTCCACTTT.